Below, one T cell receptor (beta chain) is given with its context. In blood CD8+ and CD4+ T cells, TCR beta underwent sequencing. TEMRA cells were enriched by FACS, and CD4+ and CD8+ T cells were negatively isolated. Roughly 0.45 to 1 ug RNA was reverse transcribed with random hexamers. With immunoSEQ multiplex PCR, TCR beta CDR3 was amplified across 54 Vbeta and 13 Jbeta. TCRdb processed the immunoSEQ multiplex PCR reads anew with MiXCR; each CDR3 protein has one entry. The data contain 100,000 to 150,000 distinct CDR3 sequences, about 92% of them singletons. The data are from a study of CD8 T cells in Susac syndrome. Material for sequencing was CD4+ T cells from PBMCs. The origin of this receptor is a human donor with multiple sclerosis.

CDR3 protein: CSGLENYGYTF. DNA for the CDR3: TGCAGCGGTTTAGAGAACTATGGCTACACCTTC. The chain carries TRBV29-1 and TRBJ1-2; D call uncertain. From germline, CDR1 is SQVTM and CDR2 ANQGSEA. V dropped 7 bases and J dropped 2 bases, with 8 bases sitting between them. This CDR3 is 11 amino acids long.